Presented here are 30 T cell receptor beta chains from one specimen sequenced in a study of blood T cell repertoires in COVID-19. Sequencing used immunoSEQ multiplex PCR; TCRdb keeps in-frame clones, though not all of them. The table lists over 55,000 clones, 88% of them singletons. Sequenced material: peripheral blood. The receptor set was obtained from a human donor in a cohort sampled during active COVID-19.

The CDR3 coding sequence is TGTGCCAGTAGTTATGGCAGCAATCAGCCCCAGCATTTT. Its translation is CASSYGSNQPQHF. The J gene is TRBJ1-5, the V gene TRBV19, with D unresolved. The CDR3 has 13 amino acids. From germline, CDR1 is LNHDA and CDR2 SQIVND (reference sequence). V gave up 5 bases and J gave up 1 base, with 6 bases separating them.

This chain uses TRBV7-3 with TRBJ2-2; TRBD2 agrees at 13 bases. This CDR3 has 15 amino acids. The germline CDR1 and CDR2 sequences are SGHTA and FQGTGA. The J segment lost 5 bases and the V segment lost 4 bases, leaving 1 base of the junction unmatched. CDR3 sequence: CASSSGLAGTGELFF. CDR3 bases: TGTGCCAGCAGCTCGGGACTAGCGGGGACCGGGGAGCTGTTTTTT.

This chain links TRBV9 with TRBJ1-2; 8 positions match TRBD1. The CDR3 spans 14 residues. The V segment lost 4 bases and the J segment 6 bases; nucleotides outside the gene matches: 8. Germline CDR1 SGDLS, CDR2 YYNGEE. CDR3 nucleotides: TGTGCCAGCAGCCCAGGACAGGGATGGCATGGCTACACCTTC. Protein product: CASSPGQGWHGYTF.

J is TRBJ2-7 and V is TRBV6-5, with TRBD1 matching 7 bases. The germline gives CDR1 MNHEY, CDR2 SVGAGI. Unmatched junction bases numbered 7, after V lost 6 bases and J lost 2 bases. The CDR3 contains 14 residues. CDR3 bases: TGTGCCAGCAGAACAGGGGACCTACCCTACGAGCAGTACTTC. Protein product: CASRTGDLPYEQYF.

The chain joins TRBV5-1 to TRBJ1-3; possibly TRBD1 for D (5 bases). The V end lost 0 bases, the J end lost 4 bases, and 11 bases lay between the germline ends. This CDR3 is built from 15 residues. The germline gives CDR1 SGHRS, CDR2 YFSETQ. CDR3 coding DNA: TGCGCCAGCAGCTTGGGACAGACAATGGGAAACACCATATATTTT. Translated, it gives CASSLGQTMGNTIYF.

The chain carries TRBV12-3 or TRBV12-4 and TRBJ1-5; D unresolved. CDR3 length: 13 amino acids. V shed 7 bases and J shed 2 bases, with 9 bases lying between them. CDR3 in amino acids: CASTVYGNQPQHF. The DNA for the CDR3 is TGTGCCAGCACCGTATATGGCAATCAGCCCCAGCATTTT.

The chain has TRBV6-9 and TRBJ2-7, with 10 bases fitting TRBD2. The CDR3 consists of 15 residues. The ends lost 4 bases at V and 3 bases at J; junction bases unmatched: 6. Germline CDR1 MNHGY, CDR2 SVAAGI. The DNA for the CDR3 is TGTGCCAGCAGTTTCCCTAGCGGGAGTCTCTACGAGCAGTACTTC. It encodes CASSFPSGSLYEQYF.

The genes are TRBV19 and TRBJ2-7; TRBD1 matches at 9 bases. V lost 3 bases to trimming and J lost 4 bases; unmatched junction nucleotides: 7. Germline lookup yields CDR1 LNHDA and CDR2 SQIVND (reference sequence). CDR3 length equals 15 residues. CDR3 protein: CASSIAGTGIYEQYF. CDR3 coding DNA: TGTGCCAGTAGTATCGCCGGGACAGGGATATACGAGCAGTACTTC. The whole variable domain, filled in from reference TRBV19 and TRBJ2-7, reads DGGITQSPKYLFRKEGQNVTLSCEQNLNHDAMYWYRQDPGQGLRLIYYSQIVNDFQKGDIAEGYSVSREKKESFPLTVTSAQKNPTAFYLCASSIAGTGIYEQYFGPGTRLTVT.

The chain has TRBV11-1 and TRBJ2-5; 8 bases are shared with TRBD2. This CDR3 comprises 13 residues. The germline V gene has CDR1 SGHAT and CDR2 FQDESV (reference sequence). Losses at the gene ends were 8 bases for V and 5 bases for J; bases not matched to a gene: 7. The chain's CDR3 is CASARGGLETQYF. The CDR3 DNA reads TGTGCCAGCGCTCGGGGGGGCCTGGAGACCCAGTACTTC.

The chain carries TRBV7-9 and TRBJ2-7; D might be TRBD1 (6 bases). The germline gives CDR1 SEHNR, CDR2 FQNEAQ (reference sequence). The CDR3 length is 15 residues. Trimming cost V 3 bases and J 6 bases, with 18 bases left between them. CDR3 region: CASSLGAVRVGEQYF. CDR3 DNA: TGTGCCAGCAGCTTGGGGGCAGTAAGGGTCGGCGAGCAGTACTTC.

The V and J genes are TRBV5-1 and TRBJ2-2; no definite D call. Trimming pared 1 base from V and 0 bases from J, leaving 7 bases between. Germline CDR1 and CDR2: SGHRS and YFSETQ. The CDR3 extends over 15 amino acids. The DNA for the CDR3 is TGCGCCAGCAGCTTGACAGCTGCGAACACCGGGGAGCTGTTTTTT. It codes for CASSLTAANTGELFF.

This CDR3 is CASSNGGRVDEQYF. In nucleotides, the CDR3 is TGTGCCAGCTCAAACGGGGGGCGCGTCGACGAGCAGTACTTC. The chain joins TRBV18 to TRBJ2-7, with D perhaps TRBD2 (7 bases). Trimming took 5 bases from V and 5 from J, leaving 16 bases between them. Per germline, CDR1 KGHSH and CDR2 LQKENI. The CDR3 consists of 14 residues.

This rearrangement joins TRBV19 to TRBJ2-2, with 8 positions matching TRBD1. V lost 5 bases, J lost 1 base, and 3 bases stayed unmatched. The CDR3 has 15 amino acids. Germline V CDR1 and CDR2: LNHDA, SQIVND (reference sequence). The CDR3 loop is CASSQGQVNTGELFF. The CDR3 nucleotides read TGTGCCAGTAGTCAGGGACAGGTGAACACCGGGGAGCTGTTTTTT.

This chain joins TRBV5-1 and TRBJ2-7; D not resolved. This CDR3 comprises 13 residues. V dropped 0 bases and J dropped 3 bases, with 7 bases sitting between them. CDR1 and CDR2 from the germline V gene are SGHRS and YFSETQ. The CDR3 DNA reads TGCGCCAGCAGCTTGGCCCAAAACTACGAGCAGTACTTC. Amino acid sequence: CASSLAQNYEQYF.

This clone was found once. V and J are TRBV2 and TRBJ2-5, with D tentatively TRBD2 (6 bases). The CDR3 runs to 13 residues. Germline V CDR1 and CDR2: SNHLY, FYNNEI. Trimming left V 7 bases short and J 2 bases short, with 11 bases between. Here the CDR3 reads CASMRDSQETQYF. The CDR3 DNA follows: TGTGCCAGCATGCGGGACTCGCAAGAGACCCAGTACTTC.

The CDR3 nucleotides read TGTGCCAGCAGTTTAAACTGGGAAAAACTGTTTTTT. This encodes CASSLNWEKLFF. The chain recombines TRBV12-3 or TRBV12-4 with TRBJ1-4; D is uncertain. There are 12 residues in the CDR3. Trimming removed 2 bases at V and 8 bases at J, with 6 bases between.

This chain links TRBV5-1 with TRBJ2-1, with D maybe TRBD2 (5 bases). The germline V gene has CDR1 SGHRS and CDR2 YFSETQ. The V end lost 5 bases, the J end lost 12 bases, and 18 bases lay between the germline ends. This CDR3 comprises 13 residues. The CDR3 is CASRSAAAERQFF. In DNA form, the CDR3 reads TGCGCCAGCAGGTCAGCGGCGGCCGAGCGGCAGTTCTTC.

The CDR3 region is CASSLWTGSGNTIYF. CDR3 bases: TGTGCCAGCAGCTTATGGACAGGCTCTGGAAACACCATATATTTT. The chain combines TRBV7-9 with TRBJ1-3, with 7 bases that match TRBD1. With V trimmed by 2 bases and J by 0 bases, 1 base remained unmatched. The CDR3 runs 15 residues. Germline V gene lookup returns CDR1 SEHNR and CDR2 FQNEAQ (reference sequence).

The chain combines TRBV28 with TRBJ2-1; D is perhaps TRBD1 (5 bases). Germline CDR1 MDHEN, CDR2 SYDVKM. CDR3 length: 15 residues. V lost 2 bases and J lost 0, with 8 bases in between. The CDR3 sequence: CASSLAQGSYNEQFF. Written as DNA, the CDR3 is TGTGCCAGCAGTTTAGCCCAGGGCTCCTACAATGAGCAGTTCTTC.

The rearrangement joins TRBV29-1 to TRBJ2-3, with a possible D match to TRBD2 (5 bases). This CDR3 region has 12 residues. The germline V gene has CDR1 SQVTM and CDR2 ANQGSEA. Deletions cut 4 bases from V and 4 bases from J, with 9 bases between. This chain's CDR3 is CSVGGFADTQYF. CDR3 coding DNA: TGCAGCGTTGGCGGGTTTGCAGATACGCAGTATTTT.

This chain connects TRBV5-6 to TRBJ2-1; 11 nucleotides line up with TRBD2. After removal of 4 bases from V and 4 bases from J, the junction contained 10 bases not matched to a gene. The CDR3 covers 17 residues. Germline V CDR1 and CDR2: SGHDT, YYEEEE. The CDR3 sequence is CASSLWRGLADYNEQFF. The CDR3 nucleotides read TGTGCCAGCAGCCTGTGGAGGGGACTAGCGGATTACAATGAGCAGTTCTTC.

J is TRBJ2-7 and V is TRBV5-4; 9 nucleotides agree with TRBD2. The V and J ends lost 0 bases and 3 bases, in that order; junction bases with no gene match: 10. The CDR3 has 17 amino acids. Germline V gene data show CDR1 as SGHNT and CDR2 as YYREEE (reference sequence). The CDR3 here is CASSLGASGKGSYEQYF. The CDR3 DNA reads TGTGCCAGCAGCTTGGGGGCTAGCGGGAAGGGGAGCTACGAGCAGTACTTC.

The chain joins TRBV7-2 to TRBJ2-2, with D maybe TRBD1 (6 bases). CDR1 and CDR2 (germline): SGHTA, FQGNSA. The CDR3 runs to 16 residues. V shed 5 bases and J shed 5 bases, with 18 bases lying between them. The CDR3 here is CASSLQGLLGTGELFF. Written as DNA, the CDR3 is TGTGCCAGCAGCCTTCAGGGGCTCCTAGGGACCGGGGAGCTGTTTTTT.

This clone turned up a few times. The rearrangement links TRBV5-1 to TRBJ2-1; tentative D call: TRBD2 (6 bases). CDR1 and CDR2 from the germline V gene are SGHRS and YFSETQ. The CDR3 is made up of 13 amino acids. Trimming shortened V by 3 bases and J by 10 bases, and 14 bases separated the two germline ends. CDR3 loop: CASSSGTVMEQFF. Here the CDR3 DNA reads TGCGCCAGCAGCTCCGGGACTGTGATGGAGCAGTTCTTC.

The V gene is TRBV28, the J gene TRBJ1-6; TRBD1 matches 8 bases. Germline CDR1 and CDR2: MDHEN and SYDVKM. CDR3 length equals 15 residues. J was trimmed by 4 bases and V by 5 bases; bases with no gene match: 4. The CDR3 region is CASSPGGTYNSPLHF. The CDR3 DNA follows: TGTGCCAGCAGTCCAGGGGGCACATATAATTCACCCCTCCACTTT. Looking up the rest from reference TRBV28 and TRBJ1-6 gives the full variable domain: DVKVTQSSRYLVKRTGEKVFLECVQDMDHENMFWYRQDPGLGLRLIYFSYDVKMKEKGDIPEGYSVSREKKERFSLILESASTNQTSMYLCASSPGGTYNSPLHFGNGTRLTVT.

This chain connects TRBV5-1 to TRBJ2-1, with 15 bases fitting TRBD2. CDR3 length: 16 amino acids. The germline V gene has CDR1 SGHRS and CDR2 YFSETQ. V trimming: 6 bases; J trimming: 9 bases; junction bases outside the gene matches: 10. In DNA form, the CDR3 reads TGCGCCAGCAAGGGCCCCGGGACTAGCGGGAGGAGTGAGCAGTTCTTC. Translated: CASKGPGTSGRSEQFF.

The chain recombines TRBV18 with TRBJ2-5, with 10 bases that match TRBD2. The CDR3 has 17 amino acids. Trimming at V came to 0 bases and at J to 3 bases, leaving 7 bases not matched to a gene. The germline CDR1 and CDR2 sequences are KGHSH and LQKENI. The CDR3 DNA sequence: TGTGCCAGCTCACCACCCGAGCGGGGGGGCCGTAAAGAGACCCAGTACTTC. Translating gives CASSPPERGGRKETQYF.

V gene TRBV3-1 (or the pseudogene TRBV3-2) combines with J gene TRBJ1-4; 9 positions match TRBD1. The CDR3 is 14 residues long. Unmatched junction bases numbered 4, after V lost 3 bases and J lost 8 bases. Germline V lookup: CDR1 LGHDT, CDR2 YNNKEL (reference sequence). CDR3: CASSQGQGHEKLFF. In DNA form, the CDR3 reads TGTGCCAGCAGCCAGGGACAGGGCCACGAAAAACTGTTTTTT.

This chain connects TRBV11-3 to TRBJ2-5, with D maybe TRBD2 (6 bases). V was pared by 5 bases and J by 7 bases, with 17 bases between. The CDR3 has 14 residues. The germline CDR1 and CDR2 sequences are SGHNT and YENEEA. The DNA of the CDR3 is TGTGCCAGCAGCCCAGGAGGGCGCTCGGGGACCCAGTACTTC. Translated: CASSPGGRSGTQYF.

This clone was recorded only once. The chain links TRBV18 to TRBJ1-1; D not resolved. V was clipped by 4 bases and J by 4 bases, with 10 bases between them. CDR1 KGHSH and CDR2 LQKENI come from the germline V gene. This CDR3 spans 13 amino acids. CDR3 region: CASSRVGGTEAFF. Here the CDR3 DNA reads TGTGCCAGCTCACGAGTGGGAGGCACTGAAGCTTTCTTT.